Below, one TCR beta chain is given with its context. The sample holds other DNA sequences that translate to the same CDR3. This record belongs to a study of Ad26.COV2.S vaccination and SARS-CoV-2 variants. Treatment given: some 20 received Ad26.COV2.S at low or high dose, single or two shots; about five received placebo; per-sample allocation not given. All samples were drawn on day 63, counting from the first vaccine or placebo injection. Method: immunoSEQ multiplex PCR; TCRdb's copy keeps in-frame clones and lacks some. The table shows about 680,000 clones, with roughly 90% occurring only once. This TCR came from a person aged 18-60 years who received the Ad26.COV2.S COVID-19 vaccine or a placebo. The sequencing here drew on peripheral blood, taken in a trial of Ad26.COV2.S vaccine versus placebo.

This chain's CDR3 is CAIRPPGQNTGELFF. The CDR3 DNA reads as TGTGCCATCAGACCCCCGGGACAGAACACCGGGGAGCTGTTTTTT. This chain joins TRBV10-3 and TRBJ2-2, with D perhaps matching TRBD1 (6 bases). The CDR3 consists of 15 residues. Trimming removed 6 bases from V and 1 base from J, with 12 bases in between. Germline CDR1 is ENHRY and CDR2 is SYGVKD.